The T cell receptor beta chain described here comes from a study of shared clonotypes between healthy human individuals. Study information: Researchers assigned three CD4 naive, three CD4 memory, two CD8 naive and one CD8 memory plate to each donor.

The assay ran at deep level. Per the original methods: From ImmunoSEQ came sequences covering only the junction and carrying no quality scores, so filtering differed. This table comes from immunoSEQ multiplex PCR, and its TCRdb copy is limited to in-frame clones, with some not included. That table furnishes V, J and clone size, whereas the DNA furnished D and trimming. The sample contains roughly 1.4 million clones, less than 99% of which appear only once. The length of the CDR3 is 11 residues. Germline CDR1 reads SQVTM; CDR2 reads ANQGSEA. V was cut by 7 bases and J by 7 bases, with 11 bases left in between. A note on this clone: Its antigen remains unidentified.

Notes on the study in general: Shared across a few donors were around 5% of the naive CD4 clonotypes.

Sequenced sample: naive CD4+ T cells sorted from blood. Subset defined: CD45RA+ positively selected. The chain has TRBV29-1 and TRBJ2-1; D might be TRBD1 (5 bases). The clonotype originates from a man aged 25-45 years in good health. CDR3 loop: CSAAPGNEQFF. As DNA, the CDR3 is TGCAGCGCTGCCCCAGGGAATGAGCAGTTCTTC.